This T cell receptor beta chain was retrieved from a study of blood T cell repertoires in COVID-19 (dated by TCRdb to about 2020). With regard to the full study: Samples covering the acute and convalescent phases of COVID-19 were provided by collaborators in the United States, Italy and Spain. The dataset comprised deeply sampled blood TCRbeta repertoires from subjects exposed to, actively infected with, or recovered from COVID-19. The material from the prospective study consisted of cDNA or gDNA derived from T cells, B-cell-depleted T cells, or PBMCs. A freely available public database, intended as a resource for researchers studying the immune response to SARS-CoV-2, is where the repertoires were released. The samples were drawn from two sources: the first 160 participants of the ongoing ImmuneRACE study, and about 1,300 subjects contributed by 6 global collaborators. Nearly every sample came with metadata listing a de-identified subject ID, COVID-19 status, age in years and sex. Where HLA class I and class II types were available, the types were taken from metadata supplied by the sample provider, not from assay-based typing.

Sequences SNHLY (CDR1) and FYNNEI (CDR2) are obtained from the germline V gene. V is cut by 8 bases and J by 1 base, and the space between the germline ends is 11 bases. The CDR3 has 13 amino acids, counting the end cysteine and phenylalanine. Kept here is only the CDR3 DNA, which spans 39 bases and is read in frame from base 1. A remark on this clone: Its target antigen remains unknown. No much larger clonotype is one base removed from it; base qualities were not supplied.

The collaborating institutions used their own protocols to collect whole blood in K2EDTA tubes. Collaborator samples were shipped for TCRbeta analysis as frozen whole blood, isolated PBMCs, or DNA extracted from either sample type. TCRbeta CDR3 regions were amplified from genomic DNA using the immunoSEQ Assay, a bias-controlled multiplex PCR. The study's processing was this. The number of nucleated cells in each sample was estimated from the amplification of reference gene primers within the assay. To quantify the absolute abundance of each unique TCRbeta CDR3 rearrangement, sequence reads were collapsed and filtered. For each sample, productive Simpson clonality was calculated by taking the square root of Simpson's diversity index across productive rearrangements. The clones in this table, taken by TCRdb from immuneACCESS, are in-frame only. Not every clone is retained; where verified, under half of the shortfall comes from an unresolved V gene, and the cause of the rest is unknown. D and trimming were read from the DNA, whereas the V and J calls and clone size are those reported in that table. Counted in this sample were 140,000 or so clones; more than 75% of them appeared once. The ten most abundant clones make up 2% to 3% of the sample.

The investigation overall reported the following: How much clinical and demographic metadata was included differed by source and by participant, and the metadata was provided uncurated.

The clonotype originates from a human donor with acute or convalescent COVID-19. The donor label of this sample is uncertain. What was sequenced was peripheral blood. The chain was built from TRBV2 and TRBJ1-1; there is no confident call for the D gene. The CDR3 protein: CASGWAGNTEAFF. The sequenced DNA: TGTGCCAGCGGGTGGGCGGGGAACACTGAAGCTTTCTTT. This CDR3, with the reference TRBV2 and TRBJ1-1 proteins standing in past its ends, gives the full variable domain EPEVTQTPSHQVTQMGQEVILRCVPISNHLYFYWYRQILGQKVEFLVSFYNNEISEKSEIFDDQFSVERPDGSNFTLKIRSTKLEDSAMYFCASGWAGNTEAFFGQGTRLTVV.